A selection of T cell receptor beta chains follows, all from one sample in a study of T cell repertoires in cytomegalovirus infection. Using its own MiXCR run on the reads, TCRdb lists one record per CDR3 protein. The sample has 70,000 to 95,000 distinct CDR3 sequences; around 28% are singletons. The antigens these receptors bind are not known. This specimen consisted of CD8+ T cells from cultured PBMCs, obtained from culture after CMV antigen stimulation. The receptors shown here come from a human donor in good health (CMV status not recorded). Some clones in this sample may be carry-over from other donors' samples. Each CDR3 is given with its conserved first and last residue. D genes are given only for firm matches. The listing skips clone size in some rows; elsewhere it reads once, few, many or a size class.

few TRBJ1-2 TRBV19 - TGTGCCAGTAGCCCTGGGGGGGCGCATGGCTACACCTTC CASSPGGAHGYTF
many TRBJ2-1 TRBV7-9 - TGTGCCAGCAGCTCTTCTCGGGTGAGCTCCTACAATGAGCAGTTCTTC CASSSSRVSSYNEQFF
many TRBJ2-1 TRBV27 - TGTGCCAGCAGTAAGACATCGGGGGCGTACAATGAGCAGTTCTTC CASSKTSGAYNEQFF
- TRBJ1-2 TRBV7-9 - TGTGCCAGCAGCTTAGGGGCCTCAGGGGAATCGTATGGCTACACCTTC CASSLGASGESYGYTF
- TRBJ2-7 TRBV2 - TGTGCCAGCAGTGATCCCGGGGCAACCTCCTACGAGCAGTACTTC CASSDPGATSYEQYF
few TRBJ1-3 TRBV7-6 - TGTGCCAGCAGCCGGGACATCGGAAACACCATATATTTT CASSRDIGNTIYF
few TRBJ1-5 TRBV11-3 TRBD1 TGTGCCAGCAGCTCTGGGACAGAGCCGTATAGCAATCAGCCCCAGCATTTT CASSSGTEPYSNQPQHF
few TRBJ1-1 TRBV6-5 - TGTGCCAGCAGTTACGGTCAGGGTATGAACACTGAAGCTTTCTTT CASSYGQGMNTEAFF
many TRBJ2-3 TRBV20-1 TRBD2 TGCAGTGCCCTGCCCGGGACTAGCGGGGGGGCGGGTCCAGATACGCAGTATTTT CSALPGTSGGAGPDTQYF
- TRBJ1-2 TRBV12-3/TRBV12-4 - TGTGCCAGCAGCCGGGACACCGATATCTCAGGTGGCTACACCTTC CASSRDTDISGGYTF
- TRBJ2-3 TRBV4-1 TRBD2 TGCGCCAGCAGCCAAGGTCCAGCGGGGGTGCTGAATACGCAGTATTTT CASSQGPAGVLNTQYF
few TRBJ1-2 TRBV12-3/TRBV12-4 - TGTGCCAGCAGTTTTTCGGCAGGTCACTTGGGGGATGGCTACACCTTC CASSFSAGHLGDGYTF
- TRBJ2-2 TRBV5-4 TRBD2 TGTGCCAGCAGACCCGGGACTAGCGGCACCGGGGAGCTGTTTTTT CASRPGTSGTGELFF
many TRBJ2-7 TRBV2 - TGTGCCAGCAGTGAAAGAGAGTTCTCCTACGAGCAGTACTTC CASSEREFSYEQYF
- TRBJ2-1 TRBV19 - TGTGCCACAAAGTATAAGGTAGACCCCTACAATGAGCAGTTCTTC CATKYKVDPYNEQFF
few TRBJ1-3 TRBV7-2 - TGTGCCAGCAGATCCACGGACGGGACCCGAAACACCATATATTTT CASRSTDGTRNTIYF
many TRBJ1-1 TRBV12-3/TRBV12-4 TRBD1 TGTGCCAGCAGTGAGACAGGGAAGGCTTTCTTT CASSETGKAFF
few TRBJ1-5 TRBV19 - TGTGCCAGTAGTATATCCAGGAATCAGCCCCAGCATTTT CASSISRNQPQHF
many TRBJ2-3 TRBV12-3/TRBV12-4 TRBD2 TGTGCCAGCAGTTTAGAACTAGCGGGGGGAGATACGCAGTATTTT CASSLELAGGDTQYF
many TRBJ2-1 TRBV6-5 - TGTGCCAGCAGTTACTCCGGACGGAGGAATGAGCAGTTCTTC CASSYSGRRNEQFF
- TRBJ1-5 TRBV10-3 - TGTGCCACCCAGGAGGGGCCGACCTATCAGCCCCAGCATTTT CATQEGPTYQPQHF
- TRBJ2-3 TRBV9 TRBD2 TGTGCCAGCAGCTCAAGACATGGCGGGGGGCTAGGAGATACGCAGTATTTT CASSSRHGGGLGDTQYF
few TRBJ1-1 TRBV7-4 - TGTGCCAGCAGCTTAAGTGGGGTGAGCACTGAAGCTTTCTTT CASSLSGVSTEAFF
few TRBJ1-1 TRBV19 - TGTGCCAGTAGTATAGCAGGACAGAACACTGAAGCTTTCTTT CASSIAGQNTEAFF
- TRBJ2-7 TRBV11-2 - TGTGCCAGCAGCTCCGCACGGTCCCGGGAGCAGTACTTC CASSSARSREQYF
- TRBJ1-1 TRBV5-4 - TGTGCCAGCAGCTTTAACAGGGCGAACACTGAAGCTTTCTTT CASSFNRANTEAFF
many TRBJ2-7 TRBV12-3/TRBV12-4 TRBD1 TGTGCCAGCAGTTTAACTTCAGGGGGCTACGAGCAGTACTTC CASSLTSGGYEQYF
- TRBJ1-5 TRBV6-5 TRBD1 TGTGCCAGCAGCCTGGACAGGGGGAATCAGCCCCAGCATTTT CASSLDRGNQPQHF
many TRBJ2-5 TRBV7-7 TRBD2 TGTGCCAGCAGCTTAGTGGTAGCGGGGGCGGAGACCCAGTACTTC CASSLVVAGAETQYF
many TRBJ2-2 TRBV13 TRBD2 TGTGCCAGCAGCTCTCAGCGGACTAGCCTCGGGGAGCTGTTTTTT CASSSQRTSLGELFF
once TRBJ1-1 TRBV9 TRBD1 TGTGCCAGCAGCCCGTTAGAGGGGGCCGCTGAAGCTTTCTTT CASSPLEGAAEAFF
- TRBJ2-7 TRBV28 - TGTGCCAGCAGTTTGACGCTTCCTTACGAGCAGTACTTC CASSLTLPYEQYF
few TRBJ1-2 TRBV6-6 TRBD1 TGTGCCAGCAAACGCCGGGACAGGCAAGATGACAACTATGGCTACACCTTC CASKRRDRQDDNYGYTF
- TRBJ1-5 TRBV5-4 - TGTGCCAGCAGCTTGAACAATCAGCCCCAGCATTTT CASSLNNQPQHF
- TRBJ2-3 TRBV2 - TGTGCCAGCAGTGAGGAGGGTACAGATACGCAGTATTTT CASSEEGTDTQYF
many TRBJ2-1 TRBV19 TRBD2 TGTGCCAGTAGTATGACCAGCGGGGGGACCAATGAGCAGTTCTTC CASSMTSGGTNEQFF
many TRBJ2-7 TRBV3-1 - TGTGCCAGCAGCCAATCGTTCGGACAGTCCTACGAGCAGTACTTC CASSQSFGQSYEQYF
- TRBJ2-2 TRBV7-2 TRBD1 TGTGCCAGCAATCAGGGGGTCTACACCGGGGAGCTGTTTTTT CASNQGVYTGELFF
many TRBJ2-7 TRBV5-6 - TGTGCCAGCAGCTTGGTTGGATTCGAGATGCAGTACTTC CASSLVGFEMQYF
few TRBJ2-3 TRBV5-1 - TGCGCCAGCAGCTGGTCCCTGGGGGGACCCACAGATACGCAGTATTTT CASSWSLGGPTDTQYF
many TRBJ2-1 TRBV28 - TGTGCCAGCAGGGGATACCCTCCTGAGCAGTTCTTC CASRGYPPEQFF